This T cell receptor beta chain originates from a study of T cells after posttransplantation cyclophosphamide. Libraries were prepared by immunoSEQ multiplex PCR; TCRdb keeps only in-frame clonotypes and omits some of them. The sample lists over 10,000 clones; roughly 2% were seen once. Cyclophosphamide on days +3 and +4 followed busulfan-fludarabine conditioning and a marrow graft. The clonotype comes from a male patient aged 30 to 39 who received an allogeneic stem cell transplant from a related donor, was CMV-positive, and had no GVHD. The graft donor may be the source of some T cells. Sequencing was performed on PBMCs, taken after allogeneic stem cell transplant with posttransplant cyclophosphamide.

The CDR3 bases are TGTGCCATCAGTGCCTCTAGCGGGAGGACCAATGAGCAGTTCTTC. Protein sequence: CAISASSGRTNEQFF. The rearrangement joins TRBV10-3 to TRBJ2-1; TRBD2 matches at 11 bases. This CDR3 is built from 15 residues. Germline V CDR1 and CDR2: ENHRY, SYGVKD. J lost 6 bases, V lost 4 bases, and 5 bases had no gene match.